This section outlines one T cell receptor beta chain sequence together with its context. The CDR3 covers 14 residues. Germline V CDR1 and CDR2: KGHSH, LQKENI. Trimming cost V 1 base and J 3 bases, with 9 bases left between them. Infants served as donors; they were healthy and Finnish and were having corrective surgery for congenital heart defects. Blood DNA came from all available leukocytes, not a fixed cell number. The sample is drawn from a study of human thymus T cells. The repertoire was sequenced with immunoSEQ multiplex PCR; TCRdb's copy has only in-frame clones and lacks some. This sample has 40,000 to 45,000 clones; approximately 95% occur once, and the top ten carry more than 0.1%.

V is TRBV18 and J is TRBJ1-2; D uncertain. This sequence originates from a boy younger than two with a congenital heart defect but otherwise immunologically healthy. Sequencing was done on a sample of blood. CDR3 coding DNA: TGTGCCAGCTCACCACGAGGGCAAGACTATGGCTACACCTTC. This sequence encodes CASSPRGQDYGYTF.